Listed here are 18 T cell receptor beta chains from one sample, sequenced in a study of blood T cells in healthy people across ages. Then a second PCR, running roughly 6 to 11 cycles, was carried out with a sample-barcoded 5' primer and a J-beta primer mix. MiXCR was run by TCRdb on the 5' RACE reads, yielding one entry per CDR3 protein. The table shows 450,000 to 600,000 distinct CDR3 sequences, with approximately 26% occurring only once. These data were likewise used in another study, on T cells of mothers and their children.

The sample taken for sequencing was blood. Receptor source: a boy aged 2-15 years in good health.

This chain uses TRBV12-3 or TRBV12-4 with TRBJ2-2; perhaps TRBD2 as D (6 bases). CDR3 length: 17 amino acids. V was trimmed by 5 bases and J by 4 bases, leaving 20 bases between them. CDR3 sequence: CASSTYAGGLSTGELFF. In nucleotides, the CDR3 is TGTGCCAGCAGTACATACGCAGGAGGGTTGAGCACCGGGGAGCTGTTTTTT.

The V and J genes are TRBV29-1 and TRBJ1-3; D is ambiguous. This CDR3 is built from 13 residues. Trimming cost V 4 bases and J 2 bases, with 9 bases left between them. Per germline, CDR1 SQVTM and CDR2 ANQGSEA. The CDR3 loop is CSVGAFAGNTIYF. CDR3 in DNA: TGCAGCGTTGGCGCCTTCGCTGGAAACACCATATATTTT.

The chain has TRBV10-2 and TRBJ1-2; the match to TRBD1 covers 7 bases. The CDR3 consists of 15 residues. Germline V gives CDR1 WSHSY, CDR2 SAAADI. Unmatched junction bases numbered 5, after V lost 0 bases and J lost 4 bases. The CDR3 region has the DNA TGCGCCAGCAGTGAGTCTAGAGGGACAGTCTATGGCTACACCTTC. Its translation: CASSESRGTVYGYTF.

This clonotype has only a few counts. The rearrangement links TRBV27 to TRBJ2-1, with D hard to call. This CDR3 is built from 13 residues. V was clipped by 8 bases and J by 0 bases, with 8 bases between them. Germline CDR1 and CDR2: MNHEY and SMNVEV (reference sequence). CDR3 DNA: TGTGCCAGCGCGGTCAGCTCCTACAATGAGCAGTTCTTC. This codes for CASAVSSYNEQFF.

This clonotype appeared once. The chain combines TRBV10-3 with TRBJ2-2, with 10 bases aligning to TRBD2. V was clipped by 7 bases and J by 6 bases; unmatched bases: 8. This CDR3 is 15 amino acids long. In germline, CDR1 is ENHRY, CDR2 SYGVKD. This CDR3 is CAIKSGTSEPGELFF. The CDR3, as DNA: TGTGCCATCAAATCCGGGACTAGCGAGCCCGGGGAGCTGTTTTTT.

This clonotype has a handful of counts. This chain links TRBV29-1 with TRBJ2-5; D possibly corresponds to TRBD1 (8 bases). TRBJ2-7 explains the end of the DNA better; the J call may be wrong. The CDR3 totals 14 residues. Germline lookup yields CDR1 SQVTM and CDR2 ANQGSEA. In DNA, the CDR3 is TGCAGCGCCAGGCGGGGGACAGGCACCTACGAGCAGTACTTC. Its translation is CSARRGTGTYEQYF.

CDR3 amino acids: CAWSPGQGPGNTIYF. CDR3 nucleotides: TGTGCCTGGAGCCCGGGACAGGGACCTGGAAACACCATATATTTT. The chain has TRBV30 and TRBJ1-3, with 9 bases matching TRBD1. Germline V CDR1 and CDR2: GTSNPN, SVGIG (reference sequence). The CDR3 contains 15 residues. Trimming at V came to 3 bases and at J to 2 bases, leaving 5 bases not matched to a gene.

CDR3 region: CASSLRSGYTGELFF. CDR3 nucleotides: TGCGCCAGCAGCTTGCGTTCGGGGTACACCGGGGAGCTGTTTTTT. V and J are TRBV5-1 and TRBJ2-2; D may be TRBD2 (5 bases). V dropped 1 base and J dropped 3 bases, with 10 bases sitting between them. Germline lookup yields CDR1 SGHRS and CDR2 YFSETQ. This CDR3 contains 15 residues. Variable domain in full (rest from reference TRBV5-1 and TRBJ2-2): KAGVTQTPRYLIKTRGQQVTLSCSPISGHRSVSWYQQTPGQGLQFLFEYFSETQRNKGNFPGRFSGRQFSNSRSEMNVSTLELGDSALYLCASSLRSGYTGELFFGEGSRLTVL.

Many counts were recorded for this clonotype. V is TRBV3-1 and J is TRBJ1-4; D not certain. V lost 3 bases to trimming and J lost 8 bases, with 7 bases between them. The CDR3 loop spans 12 amino acids. The germline gives CDR1 LGHDT, CDR2 YNNKEL (reference sequence). The CDR3 loop is CASSQDREKLFF. DNA for the CDR3: TGTGCCAGCAGCCAGGACCGCGAAAAACTGTTTTTT.

This chain joins TRBV5-1 and TRBJ2-7, with 7 positions matching TRBD1. Germline V gene sequence: CDR1 SGHRS, CDR2 YFSETQ. After removal of 4 bases from V and 2 bases from J, the junction contained 9 bases not matched to a gene. The CDR3 sequence is 15 residues long. Here the CDR3 reads CASSPLSGTAYEQYF. The CDR3, as DNA: TGCGCCAGCAGCCCCCTCTCCGGGACAGCCTACGAGCAGTACTTC.

This clonotype was counted a few times. The chain links TRBV12-3 or TRBV12-4 to TRBJ2-5; D unresolved. V lost 6 bases to trimming and J lost 1 base, with 9 bases between them. This CDR3 has 13 amino acids. DNA of the CDR3: TGTGCCAGCAGACTTGAAGGCCAAGAGACCCAGTACTTC. Its translation is CASRLEGQETQYF.

The chain joins TRBV27 to TRBJ2-2; perhaps TRBD1 as D (6 bases). The CDR3 has 15 amino acids. V lost 2 bases and J 2 bases, leaving 9 bases between the germline ends. CDR1 is MNHEY, CDR2 SMNVEV, per germline (reference sequence). The CDR3 DNA follows: TGTGCCAGCAGTTTACAGGGGCGAAACACCGGGGAGCTGTTTTTT. This encodes CASSLQGRNTGELFF.

This clonotype was counted a few times. V and J are TRBV5-1 and TRBJ2-5; 7 nucleotides align to TRBD1. The V and J ends lost 0 bases and 5 bases, in that order; junction bases with no gene match: 10. This CDR3 has 16 residues. Germline CDR1 and CDR2: SGHRS and YFSETQ. The DNA for the CDR3 is TGCGCCAGCAGCTTGGGGGGAACAGGGGCGCGGGAGACCCAGTACTTC. As protein: CASSLGGTGARETQYF.

This clonotype has just a few counts. This chain links TRBV13 with TRBJ2-5; TRBD1 or TRBD2 may be the D gene (5 bases each). Germline V CDR1 and CDR2: PRHDT, FYEKMQ (reference sequence). The CDR3 is 15 amino acids. The V and J ends lost 5 bases and 2 bases respectively, with 15 bases between them. In DNA, the CDR3 is TGTGCCAGCAGCCATCCAGGGCTAGCTCAAGAGACCCAGTACTTC. It encodes CASSHPGLAQETQYF.

The CDR3 DNA reads TGTGCCAGCAGCGCAACCGGGACTAGCGCCGAGCAGTACTTC. It yields the protein CASSATGTSAEQYF. The chain joins TRBV9 to TRBJ2-7; 10 bases fit TRBD2. CDR3 length equals 14 residues. Looked up from germline, CDR1 is SGDLS and CDR2 is YYNGEE. V shed 3 bases, J shed 6 bases, and the junction held 6 bases outside the gene matches.

A few counts support this clonotype. CDR3 protein: CSARVGLAAYEQYF. CDR3 DNA: TGCAGTGCTAGAGTCGGACTAGCGGCCTACGAGCAGTACTTC. The gene calls are TRBV20-1 and TRBJ2-7; TRBD2 matches 10 bases. The CDR3 loop spans 14 amino acids. Germline-derived CDR1 and CDR2 are DFQATT and SNEGSKA (reference sequence). The ends lost 1 base at V and 2 bases at J; junction bases unmatched: 2.

A note on this clonotype: A read error may account for a junction end that differs from germline. The chain combines TRBV7-2 with TRBJ1-5; D unresolved. CDR1 is SGHTA and CDR2 is FQGNSA in the germline V gene. This CDR3 contains 15 residues. The CDR3 region has the DNA TGTGTCAGCAGCTTTTTAGCTGGAAGCAATCAGCCCCAGCATTTT. Translating it yields CVSSFLAGSNQPQHF.

V gene TRBV28 combines with J gene TRBJ2-6, with a tentative D call TRBD1 (5 bases). This CDR3 has 15 residues. Trimming removed 5 bases at V and 2 bases at J, with 10 bases between. Germline CDR1 is MDHEN and CDR2 is SYDVKM. As DNA, the CDR3 is TGTGCCAGCAGTCCTAGGGGTGCTGGGGCCAACGTCCTGACTTTC. This encodes CASSPRGAGANVLTF.